These T cell receptor beta chains were read from a single sample in a study of T cell responses to AZD1222 COVID-19 vaccine. Libraries were prepared by immunoSEQ multiplex PCR; TCRdb keeps only in-frame clonotypes and omits some of them. This table has approximately 180,000 clones, approximately 90% appearing once. The starting material was peripheral blood, obtained on day 0 of AZD1222 vaccination. Receptors originate from an adult in good health. The conserved cysteine and the conserved F or W are not part of the CDR3 here.

V gene: TRBV10-3
CDR3 protein: AITGWGGYGYT

V gene: TRBV19
CDR3 protein: ASSILRPGGRDEQF

V gene: TRBV6-2/TRBV6-3
CDR3 protein: ASSDLQGNNQPQH

V gene: TRBV5-4
CDR3 protein: ASSPTTGGGLSTDTQY

V gene: TRBV6-4
CDR3 protein: ASVETQY

V gene: TRBV6-6
CDR3 protein: ASSSPPGAFGNTIY

V gene: TRBV5-1
CDR3 protein: ASSLGQNPLGGNEQY

V gene: TRBV5-1
CDR3 protein: ASSPFGDPGELF

V gene: TRBV21-1
CDR3 protein: ASSKALLSRWENTEAF

V gene: TRBV4-3
CDR3 protein: ASSQVSYRDVNEQF

V gene: TRBV5-4
CDR3 protein: ASSSGTPNTGELF

V gene: TRBV5-6
CDR3 protein: ASSLAGGTTFTYEQY

V gene: TRBV7-2
CDR3 protein: ASSALSAGGPLYEQY

V gene: TRBV5-1
CDR3 protein: ASSLGQVGYNEQF